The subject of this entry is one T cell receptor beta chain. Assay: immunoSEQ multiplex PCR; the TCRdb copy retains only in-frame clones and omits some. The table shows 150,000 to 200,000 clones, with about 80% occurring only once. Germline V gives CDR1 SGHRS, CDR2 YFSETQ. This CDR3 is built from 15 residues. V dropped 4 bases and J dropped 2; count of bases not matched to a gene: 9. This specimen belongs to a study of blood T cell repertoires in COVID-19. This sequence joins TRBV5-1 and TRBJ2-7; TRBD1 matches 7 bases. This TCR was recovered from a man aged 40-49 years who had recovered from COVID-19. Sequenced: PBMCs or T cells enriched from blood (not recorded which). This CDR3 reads CASSLIPGQTYEQYF. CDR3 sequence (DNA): TGCGCCAGCAGCCTTATACCGGGACAGACCTACGAGCAGTACTTC.